The clone carrying this T cell receptor (beta chain) came up many times. Authors' data handling: Sequenced samples showed a median of approximately 96,000 TCRs each, with counts running from around 25,000 to 690,000. Each CDR3 protein is one row after TCRdb ran MiXCR on the RACE reads. The V and J calls come from TCRdb's annotation, not from the publication. The sample includes 110,000 or so distinct CDR3 sequences, roughly a tenth of them seen just once. The data were taken from a study of human T cells and chemical hapten exposure. As for the study in general: 2% DPC was applied to roughly 2 cm by roughly 2 cm of upper inner arm skin for sensitization.

The time point was: patch test 2, 6 weeks after DPC sensitization. Treatment specified: therapeutic diphenylcyclopropenone sensitization with weekly scalp DPC. This specimen consisted of whole blood, obtained in connection with sensitization to the hapten diphenylcyclopropenone (DPC). The sequence was obtained from a woman between 40 and 55 years old with alopecia areata. Some clones in this sample may be carry-over from other donors' samples.

For the CDR3, the DNA is TGTGCCAGCAGCCGAGGGTCTAGCGGGGCCTACGAGCAGTACTTC. Translated: CASSRGSSGAYEQYF. The chain joins TRBV11-1 to TRBJ2-7, with 9 bases aligning to TRBD2. CDR1 and CDR2 from the germline V gene are SGHAT and FQDESV (reference sequence). V lost 5 bases, J lost 2 bases, and 7 bases stayed unmatched. The CDR3 extends over 15 amino acids.